The 6 T cell receptor beta chains below all came from one sample that was sequenced in a study of T cells in Graves' hyperthyroidism and ophthalmopathy. RNA transcripts gave rise to amplified TCR beta CDR3 regions. Researchers ran a first-round RT-PCR on the TCR CDR3 using the HTBI primer set. In TCRdb, the multiplex PCR reads were re-called with MiXCR into one record per CDR3 protein. The repertoire holds hundreds of thousands of distinct CDR3 sequences, 20% seen once, with less than 55% in the top ten. The sequenced sample consisted of blood. Receptor source: a man aged 35-49 years with Graves' ophthalmopathy.

V is TRBV20-1 and J is TRBJ1-1; D unresolved. Between the trimmed V and J ends, which lost 1 base and 8 bases, there was a span of 5 bases. Germline V gene sequence: CDR1 DFQATT, CDR2 SNEGSKA (reference sequence). This CDR3 region has 10 residues. The CDR3 nucleotides read TGCAGTGCTAGAGCCGAGGAAGCTTTCTTT. This gives the protein CSARAEEAFF.

This chain joins TRBV14 and TRBJ1-4; D unresolved. The CDR3 spans 12 residues. V shed 1 base and J shed 8 bases, with 5 bases lying between them. Germline loops: CDR1 SGHDN, CDR2 FVKESK. CDR3 DNA sequence: TGTGCCAGCAGCCAAGGACACGAAAAACTGTTTTTT. Translating it yields CASSQGHEKLFF. The full variable domain, in which reference TRBV14 and TRBJ1-4 provide the parts outside the CDR3, is EAGVTQFPSHSVIEKGQTVTLRCDPISGHDNLYWYRRVMGKEIKFLLHFVKESKQDESGMPNNRFLAERTGGTYSTLKVQPAELEDSGVYFCASSQGHEKLFFGSGTQLSVL.

This clonotype was seen ten or more times. The DNA of the CDR3 is TGTGCCAGCTCAACCACTCAGTTCGGCGGCTACACCTTC. Its protein product is CASSTTQFGGYTF. The chain is built from TRBV18 and TRBJ1-2, with unresolved D. The germline CDR1 and CDR2 sequences are KGHSH and LQKENI. The V end was cut by 5 bases, the J end by 8 bases, with 15 bases between. The CDR3 consists of 13 residues.

This clonotype was picked up a small number of times. The chain employs TRBV9 and TRBJ1-3, with D tentatively TRBD1 (6 bases). CDR1 SGDLS and CDR2 YYNGEE come from the germline V gene. This CDR3 contains 15 residues. The V gene lost 4 bases and the J gene lost 0 bases, with 11 bases spanning the gap. This CDR3 is CASSHGQSSGNTIYF. The CDR3 DNA is TGTGCCAGCAGCCATGGACAGAGCTCTGGAAACACCATATATTTT.

This sequence joins TRBV5-4 and TRBJ2-1; the match to TRBD1 covers 8 bases. The V and J ends lost 1 base and 6 bases, in that order; junction bases with no gene match: 6. CDR3 length equals 15 residues. Germline CDR1 and CDR2: SGHNT and YYREEE (reference sequence). The CDR3 DNA sequence: TGTGCCAGCAGCTTGCCCGGGACAGGATCCAATGAGCAGTTCTTC. Translating gives CASSLPGTGSNEQFF.

In this sample, this clonotype turned up many times. The chain recombines TRBV11-2 with TRBJ1-1; D gene ambiguous. This CDR3 contains 13 residues. Germline V gene sequence: CDR1 SGHAT, CDR2 FQNNGV. The V end was cut by 6 bases, the J end by 4 bases, with 12 bases between. The CDR3 loop reads CASRLRSVTEAFF. CDR3 in DNA: TGTGCCAGCAGACTCCGGTCTGTCACTGAAGCTTTCTTT.